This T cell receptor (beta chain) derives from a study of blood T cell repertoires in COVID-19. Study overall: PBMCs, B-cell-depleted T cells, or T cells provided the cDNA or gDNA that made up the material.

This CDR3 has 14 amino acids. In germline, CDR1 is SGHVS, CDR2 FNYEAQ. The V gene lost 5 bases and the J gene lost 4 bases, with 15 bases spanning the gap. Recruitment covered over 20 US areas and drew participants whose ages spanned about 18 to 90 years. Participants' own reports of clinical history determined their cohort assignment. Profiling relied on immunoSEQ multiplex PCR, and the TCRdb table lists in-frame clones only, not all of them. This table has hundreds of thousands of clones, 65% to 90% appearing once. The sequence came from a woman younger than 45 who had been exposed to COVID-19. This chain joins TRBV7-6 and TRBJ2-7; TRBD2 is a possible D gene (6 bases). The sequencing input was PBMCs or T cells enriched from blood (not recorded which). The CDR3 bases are TGTGCCAGCAGCGCGGGACGAGATCCTTACGAGCAGTACTTC. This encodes CASSAGRDPYEQYF.